This TCR beta chain emerged from a study of spatial heterogeneity in lung cancer. This clonotype was found many times. Time point in this sample: sample taken at primary tumor resection. CDR3 length equals 12 residues. Germline values: CDR1 MNHEY, CDR2 SVGEGT. The V end was cut by 6 bases, the J end by 2 bases, with 6 bases between. In TCRdb, the 5' RACE reads were re-called with MiXCR into one record per CDR3 protein. The sample records fewer than 45,000 distinct CDR3 sequences, nearly 7% being singletons. This chain links TRBV6-2 or TRBV6-3 with TRBJ2-3, with a tentative D call TRBD2 (5 bases). This specimen consisted of PBMCs, obtained at surgery. This receptor was identified in a female donor with early-stage non-small cell lung cancer. Written as DNA, the CDR3 is TGTGCCAGCAGGAGGGCCACAGATACGCAGTATTTT. Translation gives CASRRATDTQYF.